One sample yielded the 19 T cell receptor beta chains listed below, sequenced in a study of shared clonotypes between healthy human individuals. Clones were read by immunoSEQ multiplex PCR, and TCRdb kept only the in-frame ones, dropping some. The sample lists over 2,000,000 clones; 93% were seen once. Terminally differentiated effector memory CD45RA+ cells were excluded by CCR7 positive selection of CD45RO-negative cells. Sequenced sample: naive CD8+ T cells from PBMCs. These receptor sequences come from a man aged 18-30 years in good health. Some clones in this sample may be carry-over from other donors' samples.

With regard to this clone: This sample also contains other DNA sequences that code for the same CDR3. J is TRBJ2-7 and V is TRBV9, with TRBD2 matching over 7 bases. Looked up from germline, CDR1 is SGDLS and CDR2 is YYNGEE. V dropped 2 bases and J dropped 5; count of bases not matched to a gene: 4. The CDR3 loop spans 13 amino acids. The CDR3 bases are TGTGCCAGCAGCGTTGGGAGGGGCGACGAGCAGTACTTC. Translating it yields CASSVGRGDEQYF.

The genes are TRBV9 and TRBJ2-2; 7 bases align to TRBD2. J was trimmed by 6 bases and V by 0 bases; bases with no gene match: 5. This CDR3 is built from 15 residues. Germline loops: CDR1 SGDLS, CDR2 YYNGEE. The CDR3 nucleotides read TGTGCCAGCAGCGTAGGACTAGCCGGTTCCGGGGAGCTGTTTTTT. This gives the protein CASSVGLAGSGELFF.

J is TRBJ2-3 and V is TRBV6-6; the match to TRBD1 covers 7 bases. The CDR3 contains 15 residues. CDR1 is MNHNY, CDR2 SVGAGI, per germline (reference sequence). The ends lost 5 bases at V and 2 bases at J; junction bases unmatched: 7. The CDR3 here is CASSPTGTATDTQYF. CDR3 nucleotides: TGTGCCAGCAGTCCAACCGGGACAGCCACAGATACGCAGTATTTT.

The rearrangement links TRBV30 to TRBJ2-1; 14 positions agree with TRBD2. The germline V gene encodes CDR1 GTSNPN and CDR2 SVGIG (reference sequence). This CDR3 is 15 amino acids long. After removal of 0 bases from V and 9 bases from J, the junction contained 4 bases not matched to a gene. The CDR3 nucleotides are TGTGCCTGGAGTGTTGGACTAGCGGGGGGTGCTGAGCAGTTCTTC. This encodes CAWSVGLAGGAEQFF.

Here the CDR3 reads CASSLFGGSDTQYF. As DNA, the CDR3 is TGTGCCAGCAGTTTATTTGGGGGATCAGATACGCAGTATTTT. The gene calls are TRBV27 and TRBJ2-3; D tentatively reads TRBD1 or TRBD2 (5 bases each). In germline, CDR1 is MNHEY, CDR2 SMNVEV (reference sequence). The CDR3 has 14 residues. The V end lost 1 base, the J end lost 4 bases, and 9 bases lay between the germline ends.

This clone was seen only once. Other DNA sequences within the sample encode an identical CDR3. The chain uses TRBV28 and TRBJ2-3; no definite D call. This CDR3 is 14 amino acids long. Trimming cost V 3 bases and J 4 bases, with 11 bases left between them. Germline V gene sequence: CDR1 MDHEN, CDR2 SYDVKM. CDR3 in amino acids: CASSFPGLADTQYF. CDR3 DNA sequence: TGTGCCAGCAGTTTCCCCGGGCTGGCAGATACGCAGTATTTT.

This chain uses TRBV6-5 with TRBJ2-3; D possibly corresponds to TRBD2 (5 bases). The germline gives CDR1 MNHEY, CDR2 SVGAGI. The V and J ends lost 6 bases and 5 bases respectively, with 9 bases between them. This CDR3 is built from 12 residues. CDR3 protein: CASSPEGDTQYF. For the CDR3, the DNA is TGTGCCAGCAGCCCCGAGGGAGATACGCAGTATTTT.

The chain links TRBV9 to TRBJ2-7; 7 bases map to TRBD1. Trimming removed 9 bases from V and 4 bases from J; junction bases left unmatched: 7. The germline gives CDR1 SGDLS, CDR2 YYNGEE. The CDR3 covers 12 residues. The CDR3 nucleotides read TGTGCCACACACAGGGGCACGTACGAGCAGTACTTC. Protein product: CATHRGTYEQYF.

The chain has TRBV5-1 and TRBJ1-2; 9 bases agree with TRBD1. Germline CDR1 is SGHRS and CDR2 is YFSETQ. This CDR3 comprises 15 residues. Unmatched junction bases numbered 12, after V lost 4 bases and J lost 8 bases. DNA of the CDR3: TGCGCCAGCAGCCCGAGCTTATGGGACAGGGAAGGCTACACCTTC. Residues: CASSPSLWDREGYTF.

The chain joins TRBV27 to TRBJ1-2, with 10 bases aligning to TRBD1. The V segment lost 4 bases and the J segment 4 bases; nucleotides outside the gene matches: 9. Germline CDR1 reads MNHEY; CDR2 reads SMNVEV (reference sequence). This CDR3 contains 16 residues. As DNA, the CDR3 is TGTGCCAGCAGTTCACCAGGACAGGGGGATGGCTATGGCTACACCTTC. The encoded protein is CASSSPGQGDGYGYTF.

V usage is TRBV30 and J usage is TRBJ2-7; the D is unclear. This CDR3 spans 13 amino acids. V was trimmed by 4 bases and J by 4 bases, leaving 14 bases between them. Germline V gene lookup returns CDR1 GTSNPN and CDR2 SVGIG (reference sequence). CDR3 coding DNA: TGTGCCTGGAAAAGGTCGGAAACTTACGAGCAGTACTTC. This sequence encodes CAWKRSETYEQYF.

The chain joins TRBV4-3 to TRBJ2-1; 11 bases are shared with TRBD2. V lost 4 bases and J lost 12; bases outside the gene matches: 20. CDR1 and CDR2 (germline): LGHNA, YSLEER. The CDR3 has 18 amino acids. The CDR3 nucleotides read TGCGCCAGCAGCCCCGAGGGGCGATTAGCGGGGGGGGCTTATGGGCAGTTCTTC. This codes for CASSPEGRLAGGAYGQFF.

The rearrangement links TRBV4-1 to TRBJ2-7; D is unresolved. CDR1 is MGHRA and CDR2 is YSYEKL in the germline V gene. The CDR3 is 16 amino acids. V was cut by 3 bases and J by 6 bases, with 21 bases left in between. The CDR3 is CASSQWTQVGPSEQYF. DNA of the CDR3: TGCGCCAGCAGCCAGTGGACCCAAGTAGGTCCCTCCGAGCAGTACTTC.

The genes are TRBV13 and TRBJ2-5, with 9 nucleotides matching TRBD2. V gave up 5 bases and J gave up 2 bases; unmatched junction bases: 9. Germline values: CDR1 PRHDT, CDR2 FYEKMQ (reference sequence). This CDR3 has 16 amino acids. CDR3 residues: CASSARLAELQETQYF. The CDR3, as DNA: TGTGCCAGCAGCGCCCGACTAGCGGAGCTGCAAGAGACCCAGTACTTC.

The J gene is TRBJ2-5, the V gene TRBV7-9, with 8 bases aligning to TRBD1. This CDR3 comprises 15 residues. V was clipped by 5 bases and J by 5 bases; unmatched bases: 10. Germline-derived CDR1 and CDR2 are SEHNR and FQNEAQ (reference sequence). The CDR3 sequence is CASSPRTGLRETQYF. The CDR3 DNA is TGTGCCAGCAGCCCCAGGACAGGGCTGCGGGAGACCCAGTACTTC.

This chain joins TRBV28 and TRBJ2-5; D possibly corresponds to TRBD2 (6 bases). CDR1 MDHEN and CDR2 SYDVKM come from the germline V gene. Deletions cut 5 bases from V and 1 base from J, with 20 bases between. The CDR3 is made up of 17 amino acids. The CDR3 sequence is CASSAVYGGTVQETQYF. CDR3 nucleotides: TGTGCCAGCAGTGCCGTCTACGGGGGAACGGTCCAAGAGACCCAGTACTTC.

V gene TRBV28 combines with J gene TRBJ2-7, with D possibly being TRBD1 (6 bases). Trimming removed 6 bases from V and 1 base from J, with 19 bases in between. CDR3 length equals 16 residues. Per germline, CDR1 MDHEN and CDR2 SYDVKM. The DNA for the CDR3 is TGTGCCAGCAGCCCCTCGGACAGTCCACCTTCCTACGAGCAGTACTTC. It specifies CASSPSDSPPSYEQYF. The full variable domain, rest sourced from reference TRBV28 and TRBJ2-7, is DVKVTQSSRYLVKRTGEKVFLECVQDMDHENMFWYRQDPGLGLRLIYFSYDVKMKEKGDIPEGYSVSREKKERFSLILESASTNQTSMYLCASSPSDSPPSYEQYFGPGTRLTVT.

The V gene is TRBV11-2, the J gene TRBJ2-7; maybe TRBD2 (5 bases). V shed 0 bases and J shed 3 bases, with 12 bases lying between them. Germline-derived CDR1 and CDR2 are SGHAT and FQNNGV. The CDR3 consists of 15 residues. CDR3 coding DNA: TGTGCCAGCAGCTTAGAGGCTAGCTCAGACTACGAGCAGTACTTC. Translated: CASSLEASSDYEQYF.

V gene TRBV2 combines with J gene TRBJ2-1, with 7 bases that match TRBD2. The CDR3 extends over 15 amino acids. V was clipped by 2 bases and J by 8 bases; unmatched bases: 9. Germline values: CDR1 SNHLY, CDR2 FYNNEI. Here the CDR3 DNA reads TGTGCCAGCAGTGAATGGGGGGGAGTCTTCGATGAGCAGTTCTTC. This gives the protein CASSEWGGVFDEQFF.